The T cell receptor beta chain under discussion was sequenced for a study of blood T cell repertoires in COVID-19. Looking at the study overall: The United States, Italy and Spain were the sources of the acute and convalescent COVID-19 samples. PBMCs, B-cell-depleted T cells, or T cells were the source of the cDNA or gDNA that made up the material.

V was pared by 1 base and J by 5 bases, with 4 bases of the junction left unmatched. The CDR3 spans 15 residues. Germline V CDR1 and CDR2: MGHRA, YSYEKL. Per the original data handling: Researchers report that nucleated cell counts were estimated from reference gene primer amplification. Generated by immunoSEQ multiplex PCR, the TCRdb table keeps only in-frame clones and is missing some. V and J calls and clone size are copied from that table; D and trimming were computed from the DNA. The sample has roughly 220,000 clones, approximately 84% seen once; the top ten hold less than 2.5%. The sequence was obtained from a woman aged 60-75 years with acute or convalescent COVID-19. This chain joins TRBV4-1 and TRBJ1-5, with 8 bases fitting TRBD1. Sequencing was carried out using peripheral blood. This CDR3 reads CASSQGTGIHQPQHF. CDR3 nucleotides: TGCGCCAGCAGCCAAGGGACAGGGATCCATCAGCCCCAGCATTTT.